This passage covers 10 T cell receptor beta chains from one sample sequenced in a study of identical twins. TCRdb ran MiXCR on the 5' RACE reads and lists one entry per CDR3 protein. This repertoire shows fewer than 250,000 distinct CDR3 sequences, 6.5% to 9% found once; its top ten account for roughly 5.4%. This sample also belongs to another study, concerning yellow fever vaccine responses in identical twins.

Specimen: CD8+ T cells sorted from blood. These receptors were taken from a woman under 30 in good health.

The V gene is TRBV15, the J gene TRBJ2-1; 8 nucleotides align to TRBD2. Germline loops: CDR1 LNHNV, CDR2 YYDKDF (reference sequence). Losses at the gene ends were 0 bases for V and 3 bases for J; bases not matched to a gene: 4. The CDR3 runs 16 residues. The CDR3 is CATSREDSGDYNEQFF. In nucleotides, the CDR3 is TGTGCCACCAGCAGAGAAGATAGCGGGGACTACAATGAGCAGTTCTTC.

This clonotype was counted only a few times. The rearrangement links TRBV7-9 to TRBJ1-4, with D possibly matching TRBD1 (6 bases). Trimming left V 5 bases short and J 5 bases short, with 15 bases between. CDR1 is SEHNR, CDR2 FQNEAQ, per germline (reference sequence). CDR3 length: 15 amino acids. CDR3 bases: TGTGCCAGCAGCCCAACAGGGTCGGGGAATGAAAAACTGTTTTTT. Translating gives CASSPTGSGNEKLFF.

This chain uses TRBV3-1 with TRBJ2-7; possibly TRBD1 or TRBD2 for D (5 bases each). Trimming stripped 4 bases from V and 1 base from J, with 14 bases between. Germline loops: CDR1 LGHDT, CDR2 YNNKEL (reference sequence). The CDR3 is 15 residues long. CDR3 residues: CASSPGTPGSYEQYF. The CDR3 DNA is TGTGCCAGCAGCCCCGGGACCCCGGGGTCCTACGAGCAGTACTTC.

This clonotype was seen ten or more times. J is TRBJ1-5 and V is TRBV7-2; maybe TRBD1 (6 bases). Trimming cost V 2 bases and J 0 bases, with 14 bases left between them. CDR3 length: 17 amino acids. The germline gives CDR1 SGHTA, CDR2 FQGNSA. The CDR3, as DNA: TGTGCCAGCAGCTTATCCACCGGACAGATTAGCAATCAGCCCCAGCATTTT. This translates into CASSLSTGQISNQPQHF.

V usage is TRBV9 and J usage is TRBJ2-1; maybe TRBD1 (6 bases). Between the trimmed V and J ends, which lost 3 bases and 4 bases, there was a span of 14 bases. The germline V gene encodes CDR1 SGDLS and CDR2 YYNGEE. The CDR3 length is 15 residues. In DNA, the CDR3 is TGTGCCAGCAGCGCCGCCGGTAGGGGGTACAATGAGCAGTTCTTC. It encodes CASSAAGRGYNEQFF.

This clonotype appeared many times. The chain is built from TRBV7-9 and TRBJ2-3, with D uncertain. The CDR3 sequence is 14 residues long. Trimming took 6 bases from V and 2 from J, leaving 12 bases between them. The germline V gene encodes CDR1 SEHNR and CDR2 FQNEAQ (reference sequence). The CDR3 DNA reads as TGTGCCAGCAGTTTACAGCAGAACACAGATACGCAGTATTTT. Translating it yields CASSLQQNTDTQYF.

The table lists this clonotype with many counts. The chain uses TRBV6-5 and TRBJ2-5; 11 nucleotides agree with TRBD2. CDR1 is MNHEY, CDR2 SVGAGI, per germline. The trim removed 4 bases at V and 0 bases at J, leaving 7 bases unmatched. The CDR3 has 17 residues. The CDR3 here is CASSLIAGGLYQETQYF. The CDR3 DNA sequence: TGTGCCAGCAGTTTGATAGCGGGGGGGTTGTACCAAGAGACCCAGTACTTC.

This clonotype was observed at least ten times. The chain joins TRBV9 to TRBJ2-3, with 10 positions matching TRBD2. CDR1 is SGDLS, CDR2 YYNGEE, per germline. This CDR3 has 21 residues. V lost 4 bases and J lost 1; bases outside the gene matches: 21. CDR3 DNA sequence: TGTGCCAGCAGCCCCCCTCTCCGTCTAGCGGGAGATCGGGTGGGCACAGATACGCAGTATTTT. Encoded protein: CASSPPLRLAGDRVGTDTQYF.

This clonotype has at least ten counts. The chain links TRBV7-8 to TRBJ2-1, with a weak D call TRBD2 (5 bases). CDR1 is SGHVS, CDR2 FQNEAQ, per germline. This CDR3 spans 15 amino acids. Trimming took off 1 base at V and 3 bases at J, with 10 bases between the two ends. The DNA for the CDR3 is TGTGCCAGCAGCTTAGGGTACGGGGACTACAATGAGCAGTTCTTC. Protein product: CASSLGYGDYNEQFF.

The table lists this clonotype with a few counts. The chain has TRBV6-5 and TRBJ2-3; no clear D gene. CDR1 and CDR2 (germline): MNHEY, SVGAGI. The CDR3 is 13 amino acids. Trimming removed 2 bases at V and 4 bases at J, with 7 bases between. The CDR3 bases are TGTGCCAGCAGTTACCGCGGCGCAGATACGCAGTATTTT. Encoded protein: CASSYRGADTQYF.